This T cell receptor beta chain stems from a study of cytomegalovirus exposure and HLA in healthy donors. Whole-study context: Around 77% of 350 to 400 genotyped donors fell in the Caucasian-associated ancestry cluster. General observations from the study: As a later analysis revealed, the rate of TCR association differed by HLA locus, with DRB1 most and HLA-C fewest.

Donors likely had unrecorded immune exposures despite being nominally healthy when sampled. The V gene lost 5 bases and the J gene lost 8 bases, with 13 bases spanning the gap. The CDR3 spans 13 residues. From germline, CDR1 is MNHEY and CDR2 SMNVEV (reference sequence). The PCR ran on 60 Vbeta and 13 Jbeta primers. As originally analysed: Later reanalysis found 70 million to 95 million unique TCR beta chains, roughly 9.9 million of them shared. The repertoire was sequenced with immunoSEQ multiplex PCR; TCRdb's copy has only in-frame clones and lacks some. V and J calls and clone size are as listed in that table; D and trimming were resolved from the DNA. Of about 57,000 clones listed, around 84% are singletons. Remarks on this clone: Its antigen is not identified.

The receptor's source is a male donor in good health and CMV-seronegative. The chain carries TRBV27 and TRBJ2-1; a weak D match, TRBD1 (5 bases). Input material: PBMCs. CDR3 in DNA: TGTGCCAGCAGTATTATTCAGGGCCATGAGCAGTTCTTC. Translating it yields CASSIIQGHEQFF.